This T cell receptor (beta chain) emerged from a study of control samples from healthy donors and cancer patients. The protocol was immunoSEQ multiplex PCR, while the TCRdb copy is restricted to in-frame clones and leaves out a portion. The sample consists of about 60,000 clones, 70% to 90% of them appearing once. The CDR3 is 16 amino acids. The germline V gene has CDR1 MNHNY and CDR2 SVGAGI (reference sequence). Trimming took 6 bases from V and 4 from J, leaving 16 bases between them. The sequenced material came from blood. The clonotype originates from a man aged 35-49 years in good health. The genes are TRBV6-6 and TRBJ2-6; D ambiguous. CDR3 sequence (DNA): TGTGCCAGCAGCCCGCCGAAGGGATCCGGGGCCAACGTCCTGACTTTC. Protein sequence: CASSPPKGSGANVLTF.